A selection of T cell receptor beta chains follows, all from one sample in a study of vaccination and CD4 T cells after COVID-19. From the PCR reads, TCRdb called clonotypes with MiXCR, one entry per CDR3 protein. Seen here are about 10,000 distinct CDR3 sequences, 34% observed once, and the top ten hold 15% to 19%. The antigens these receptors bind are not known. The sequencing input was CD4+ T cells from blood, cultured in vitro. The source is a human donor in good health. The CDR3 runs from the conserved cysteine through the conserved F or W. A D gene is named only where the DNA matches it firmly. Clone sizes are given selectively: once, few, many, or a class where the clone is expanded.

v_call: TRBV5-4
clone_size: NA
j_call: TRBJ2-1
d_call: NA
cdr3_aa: CASSPERASYNEQFF
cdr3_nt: TGTGCCAGCAGCCCGGAAAGGGCATCCTACAATGAGCAGTTCTTC

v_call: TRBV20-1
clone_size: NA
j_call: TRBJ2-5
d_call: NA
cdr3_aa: CSASSVGIGTQYF
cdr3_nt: TGCAGTGCTAGTTCCGTAGGGATAGGGACCCAGTACTTC

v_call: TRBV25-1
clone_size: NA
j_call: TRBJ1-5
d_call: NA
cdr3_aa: CASSVWASPAHQPQHF
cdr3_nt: TGTGCCAGCAGTGTATGGGCAAGCCCCGCGCATCAGCCCCAGCATTTT

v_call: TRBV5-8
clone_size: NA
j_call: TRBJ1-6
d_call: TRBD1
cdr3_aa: CASSLAGGYNSPLHF
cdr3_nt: TGTGCCAGCAGCTTGGCAGGGGGCTATAATTCACCCCTCCACTTT

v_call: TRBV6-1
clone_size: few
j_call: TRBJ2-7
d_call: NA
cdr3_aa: CASTAPAGAEQYF
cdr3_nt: TGTGCCAGCACCGCCCCCGCGGGGGCCGAGCAGTACTTC

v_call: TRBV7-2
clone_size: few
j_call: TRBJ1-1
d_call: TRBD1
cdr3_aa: CASSGQGDTEAFF
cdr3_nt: TGTGCCAGCAGCGGACAGGGGGACACTGAAGCTTTCTTT

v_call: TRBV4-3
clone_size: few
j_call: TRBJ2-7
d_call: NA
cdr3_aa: CASSQEGTGSYEQYF
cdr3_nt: TGCGCCAGCAGCCAAGAGGGGACTGGATCCTACGAGCAGTACTTC

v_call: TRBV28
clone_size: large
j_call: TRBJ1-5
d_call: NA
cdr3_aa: CASSLHIGGSNQPQHF
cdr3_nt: TGTGCCAGCAGTTTGCATATCGGCGGGAGCAATCAGCCCCAGCATTTT

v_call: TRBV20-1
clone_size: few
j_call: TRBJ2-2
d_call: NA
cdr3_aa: CSARDAGSSNTGELFF
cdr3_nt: TGCAGTGCTAGAGATGCGGGCAGTTCGAACACCGGGGAGCTGTTTTTT

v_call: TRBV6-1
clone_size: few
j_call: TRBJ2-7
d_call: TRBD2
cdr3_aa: CASSELGTSGTAYEQYF
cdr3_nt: TGTGCCAGCAGTGAACTGGGGACTAGCGGGACCGCCTACGAGCAGTACTTC

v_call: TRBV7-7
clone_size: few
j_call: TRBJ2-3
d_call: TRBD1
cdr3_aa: CASSPPGQGAPDTQYF
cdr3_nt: TGTGCTAGCAGCCCACCGGGACAGGGGGCACCAGATACGCAGTATTTT

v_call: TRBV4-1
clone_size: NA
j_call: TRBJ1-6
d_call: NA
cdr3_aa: CASSPRQVPSGSPLHF
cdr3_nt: TGCGCCAGCAGCCCCCGACAGGTCCCATCAGGATCACCCCTCCACTTT

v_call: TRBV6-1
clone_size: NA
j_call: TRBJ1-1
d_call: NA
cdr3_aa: CAGRILGRALMNTEAFF
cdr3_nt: TGTGCCGGCAGAATACTTGGACGGGCCCTAATGAACACTGAAGCTTTCTTT

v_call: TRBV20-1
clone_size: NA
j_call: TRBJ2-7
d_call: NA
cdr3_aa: CSAGGGEVGEQYF
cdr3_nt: TGCAGTGCCGGCGGAGGGGAAGTTGGCGAGCAGTACTTC

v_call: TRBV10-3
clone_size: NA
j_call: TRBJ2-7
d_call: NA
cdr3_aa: CAISELGASGTYEQYF
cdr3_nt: TGTGCCATCAGTGAACTAGGTGCGTCCGGGACGTACGAGCAGTACTTC

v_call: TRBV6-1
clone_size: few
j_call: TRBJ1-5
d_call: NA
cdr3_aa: CASSPVLGIGGGQPQHF
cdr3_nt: TGTGCCAGCAGCCCAGTGCTTGGGATCGGGGGCGGTCAGCCCCAGCATTTT

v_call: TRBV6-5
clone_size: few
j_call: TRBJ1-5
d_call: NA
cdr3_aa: CASSYPVGGNQPQHF
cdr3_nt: TGTGCCAGCAGTTACCCGGTGGGGGGGAATCAGCCCCAGCATTTT

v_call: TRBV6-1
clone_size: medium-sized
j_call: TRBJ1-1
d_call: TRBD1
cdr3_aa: CASRGQVSTEAFF
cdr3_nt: TGTGCCAGCAGAGGACAGGTGAGCACTGAAGCTTTCTTT

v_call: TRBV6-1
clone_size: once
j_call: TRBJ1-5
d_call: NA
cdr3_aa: CASGPQDQPQHF
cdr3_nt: TGTGCCAGTGGACCTCAGGATCAGCCCCAGCATTTT

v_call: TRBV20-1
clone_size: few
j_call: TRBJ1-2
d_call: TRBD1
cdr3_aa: CSARNRDSRGYTF
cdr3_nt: TGCAGTGCAAGAAACAGGGACAGCCGTGGCTACACCTTC

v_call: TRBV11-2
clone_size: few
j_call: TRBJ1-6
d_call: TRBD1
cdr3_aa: CASSLRQGESSPLHF
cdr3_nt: TGTGCCAGCAGCTTACGACAGGGAGAGAGTTCACCCCTCCACTTT

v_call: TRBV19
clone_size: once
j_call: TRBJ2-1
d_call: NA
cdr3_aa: CASESAGVSYNEQFF
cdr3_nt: TGTGCCAGCGAGTCGGCAGGGGTCTCCTACAATGAGCAGTTCTTC

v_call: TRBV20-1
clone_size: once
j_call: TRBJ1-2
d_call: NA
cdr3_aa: CSATEGGWEGWYGYTF
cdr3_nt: TGCAGTGCGACCGAAGGGGGGTGGGAGGGATGGTATGGCTACACCTTC

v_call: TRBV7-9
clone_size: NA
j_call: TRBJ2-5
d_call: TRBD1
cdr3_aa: CASIQGDQETQYF
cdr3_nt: TGTGCCAGCATCCAGGGGGACCAAGAGACCCAGTACTTC

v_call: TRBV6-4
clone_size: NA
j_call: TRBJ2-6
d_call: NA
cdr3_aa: CASSDSDSSGANVLTF
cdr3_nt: TGTGCCAGCAGTGACTCGGACAGCTCTGGGGCCAACGTCCTGACTTTC

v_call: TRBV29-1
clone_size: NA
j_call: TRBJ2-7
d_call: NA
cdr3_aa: CSVEERMGYEQYF
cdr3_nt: TGCAGCGTTGAGGAGCGGATGGGCTACGAGCAGTACTTC

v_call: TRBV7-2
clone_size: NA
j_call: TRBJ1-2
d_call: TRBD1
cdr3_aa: CASSSQGKIDYGYTF
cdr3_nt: TGTGCCAGCAGCTCACAGGGGAAAATAGACTATGGCTACACCTTC

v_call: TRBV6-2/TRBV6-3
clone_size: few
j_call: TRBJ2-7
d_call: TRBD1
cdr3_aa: CASSYWDREEDEQYF
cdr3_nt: TGTGCCAGCAGTTACTGGGACAGGGAGGAGGACGAGCAGTACTTC

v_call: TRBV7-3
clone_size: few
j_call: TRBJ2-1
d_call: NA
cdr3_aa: CASSSRAAVPTEQFF
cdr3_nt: TGTGCCAGCAGCTCCCGAGCCGCTGTTCCTACAGAGCAGTTCTTC

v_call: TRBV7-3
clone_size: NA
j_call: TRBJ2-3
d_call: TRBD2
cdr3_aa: CASSPRGGQGTDTQYF
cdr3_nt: TGTGCCAGCAGCCCCCGCGGGGGGCAGGGCACAGATACGCAGTATTTT

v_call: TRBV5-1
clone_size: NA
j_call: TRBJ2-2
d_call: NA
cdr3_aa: CASSPYTGELFF
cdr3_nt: TGCGCCAGCAGTCCCTACACCGGGGAGCTGTTTTTT

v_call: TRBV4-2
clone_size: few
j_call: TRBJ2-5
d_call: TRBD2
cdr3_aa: CASSQVLAGRQETQYF
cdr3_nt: TGTGCCAGCAGCCAAGTCCTAGCGGGACGGCAAGAGACCCAGTACTTC

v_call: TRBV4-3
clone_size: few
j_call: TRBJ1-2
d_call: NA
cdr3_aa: CASSSEGNYGYTF
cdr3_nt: TGCGCCAGCAGCTCCGAGGGGAACTATGGCTACACCTTC

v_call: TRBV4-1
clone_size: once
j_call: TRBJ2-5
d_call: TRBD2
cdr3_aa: CASSQDPPSGVQETQYF
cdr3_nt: TGCGCCAGCAGCCAAGATCCCCCTAGCGGGGTCCAAGAGACCCAGTACTTC

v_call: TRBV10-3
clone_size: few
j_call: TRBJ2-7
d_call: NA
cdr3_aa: CAISATTSSYEQYF
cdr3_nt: TGTGCCATCAGTGCGACAACGAGCTCCTACGAGCAGTACTTC

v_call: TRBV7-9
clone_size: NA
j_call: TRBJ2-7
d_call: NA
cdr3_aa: CASSRTASSSYEQYF
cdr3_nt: TGTGCCAGCAGCCGGACAGCCTCGAGCTCCTACGAGCAGTACTTC

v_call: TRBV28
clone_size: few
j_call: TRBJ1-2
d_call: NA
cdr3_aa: CASRVGNYGYTF
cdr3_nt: TGTGCCAGCAGGGTAGGAAACTATGGCTACACCTTC

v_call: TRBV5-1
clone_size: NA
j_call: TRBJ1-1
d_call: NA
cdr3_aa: CASSLGQAIGTEAFF
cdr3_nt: TGCGCCAGCAGCTTGGGTCAAGCGATTGGGACTGAAGCTTTCTTT

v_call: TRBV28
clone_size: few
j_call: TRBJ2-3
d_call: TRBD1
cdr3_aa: CASSPRGHRGYF
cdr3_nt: TGTGCCAGCAGCCCCAGGGGGCATCGGGGGTATTTT

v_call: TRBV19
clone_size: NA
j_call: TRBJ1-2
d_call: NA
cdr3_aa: CASRYTGANYGYTF
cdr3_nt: TGTGCCAGTAGGTATACAGGAGCTAACTATGGCTACACCTTC

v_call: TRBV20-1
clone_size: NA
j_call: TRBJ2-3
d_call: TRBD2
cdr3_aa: CSARDPSGGTDTQYF
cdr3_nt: TGCAGTGCTAGAGATCCTAGCGGGGGCACAGATACGCAGTATTTT

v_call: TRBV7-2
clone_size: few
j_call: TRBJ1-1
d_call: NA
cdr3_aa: CASSLGVGEAFF
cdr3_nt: TGTGCCAGCAGCTTAGGTGTCGGTGAAGCTTTCTTT

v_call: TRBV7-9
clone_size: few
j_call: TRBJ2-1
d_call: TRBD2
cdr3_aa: CASSSGTGGEQFF
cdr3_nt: TGTGCCAGCAGCTCCGGGACCGGGGGGGAGCAGTTCTTC

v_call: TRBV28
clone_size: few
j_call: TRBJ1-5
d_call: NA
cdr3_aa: CASNDTPGRLGNQPQHF
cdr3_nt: TGTGCCAGCAATGACACACCGGGACGGCTTGGCAATCAGCCCCAGCATTTT

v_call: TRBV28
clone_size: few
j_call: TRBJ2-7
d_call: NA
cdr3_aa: CASSSIGGGQEQYF
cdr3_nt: TGTGCCAGCAGTTCTATAGGAGGGGGGCAGGAGCAGTACTTC

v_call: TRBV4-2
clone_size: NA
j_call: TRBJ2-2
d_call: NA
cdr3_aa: CASSQDNVRGSSGELFF
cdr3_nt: TGTGCCAGCAGCCAAGATAATGTCAGGGGATCATCCGGGGAGCTGTTTTTT

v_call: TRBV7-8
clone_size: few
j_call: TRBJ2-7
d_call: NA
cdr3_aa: CATGTPSYEQYF
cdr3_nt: TGTGCCACCGGGACGCCATCCTACGAGCAGTACTTC

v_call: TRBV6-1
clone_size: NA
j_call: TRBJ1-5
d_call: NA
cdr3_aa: CASSSSNRKSNQPQHF
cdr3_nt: TGTGCCAGCAGCTCATCTAACAGAAAAAGCAATCAGCCCCAGCATTTT